A single sample is the source of the 22 T cell receptor beta chains below, sequenced in a study of Ad26.COV2.S vaccination and SARS-CoV-2 variants. Treatment described: about 20 received Ad26.COV2.S at low or high dose, single or two shots; about 5 received placebo; per-sample allocation not given. Sample collection was performed on day 63 after the first vaccine or placebo injection. Produced via immunoSEQ multiplex PCR; TCRdb's table is partial and in-frame only. The table has 410,000 or so clones, 80% to 95% seen once. The sequenced sample was peripheral blood, obtained in a trial of Ad26.COV2.S vaccine versus placebo. The receptor source for this set is a person between 18 and 59 years old who received the Ad26.COV2.S COVID-19 vaccine or a placebo.

The V and J genes are TRBV5-4 and TRBJ2-1; D may be TRBD1 (6 bases). CDR3 length: 15 amino acids. The V gene's germline CDR1 is SGHNT and CDR2 YYREEE (reference sequence). Trimming took off 0 bases at V and 7 bases at J, with 14 bases between the two ends. In nucleotides, the CDR3 is TGTGCCAGCAGCTTGGAGTTGGCAGGGGATAATGAGCAGTTCTTC. Protein: CASSLELAGDNEQFF.

This clone was seen once. The rearrangement links TRBV5-1 to TRBJ1-4; D might be TRBD1 (6 bases). The CDR3 covers 15 residues. Germline values: CDR1 SGHRS, CDR2 YFSETQ. The ends were cut back, 5 bases at V and 0 bases at J, with 11 bases in the middle. CDR3 DNA sequence: TGCGCCAGCAGTTACCGGACAGCAACTAATGAAAAACTGTTTTTT. This translates into CASSYRTATNEKLFF. The full variable domain, in which reference TRBV5-1 and TRBJ1-4 provide the parts outside the CDR3, is KAGVTQTPRYLIKTRGQQVTLSCSPISGHRSVSWYQQTPGQGLQFLFEYFSETQRNKGNFPGRFSGRQFSNSRSEMNVSTLELGDSALYLCASSYRTATNEKLFFGSGTQLSVL.

The J gene is TRBJ2-1, the V gene TRBV18; no clear D. With 5 bases removed from V and 3 bases from J, the gap between germline ends came to 17 bases. The CDR3 totals 16 residues. The germline gives CDR1 KGHSH, CDR2 LQKENI. As DNA, the CDR3 is TGTGCCAGCTCATCCAGGACGACGCTAGGCTACAATGAGCAGTTCTTC. Amino acids: CASSSRTTLGYNEQFF.

This clone was seen once. This chain connects TRBV5-4 to TRBJ1-1; perhaps TRBD1 as D (6 bases). V gave up 0 bases and J gave up 5 bases, with 11 bases separating them. Germline loops: CDR1 SGHNT, CDR2 YYREEE (reference sequence). CDR3 length: 14 amino acids. CDR3 in DNA: TGTGCCAGCAGCTTGGAAGTTAGGGGGACTGAAGCTTTCTTT. Encoded protein: CASSLEVRGTEAFF.

The chain couples TRBV10-2 to TRBJ2-7; 12 nucleotides align to TRBD2. The CDR3 consists of 14 residues. Unmatched junction bases numbered 2, after V lost 6 bases and J lost 2 bases. CDR1 WSHSY and CDR2 SAAADI come from the germline V gene. CDR3 nucleotides: TGCGCCAGCAGGGCTAGCGGGGGGGCCTACGAGCAGTACTTC. Translating it yields CASRASGGAYEQYF.

The rearrangement links TRBV7-2 to TRBJ2-5; no definite D call. Trimming shortened V by 5 bases and J by 5 bases, and 18 bases separated the two germline ends. Germline V gives CDR1 SGHTA, CDR2 FQGNSA. The CDR3 has 15 amino acids. The CDR3 loop reads CASSKDLFGRETQYF. Here the CDR3 DNA reads TGTGCCAGCAGCAAGGATTTGTTTGGGCGCGAGACCCAGTACTTC.

With regard to this clone: The same CDR3 can be traced to other DNA sequences in this sample. This rearrangement joins TRBV7-9 to TRBJ2-5; no reliable D call. Germline CDR1 and CDR2: SEHNR and FQNEAQ (reference sequence). Trimming took 1 base from V and 1 from J, leaving 4 bases between them. This CDR3 is 13 amino acids long. In DNA form, the CDR3 reads TGTGCCAGCAGCTTAGGCATCCAAGAGACCCAGTACTTC. Protein: CASSLGIQETQYF.

This clone was recorded only once. The J gene is TRBJ1-1, the V gene TRBV11-2; D perhaps matches TRBD1 (5 bases). Per the germline V gene, CDR1 is SGHAT and CDR2 is FQNNGV. The V and J ends lost 0 bases and 1 base respectively, with 18 bases between them. This CDR3 has 18 amino acids. For the CDR3, the DNA is TGTGCCAGCAGCTTAGAGTATCCTCAGGGTCCGACGAACACTGAAGCTTTCTTT. Translating gives CASSLEYPQGPTNTEAFF. The variable domain in full, with the rest retrieved from reference TRBV11-2 and TRBJ1-1, is EAGVAQSPRYKIIEKRQSVAFWCNPISGHATLYWYQQILGQGPKLLIQFQNNGVVDDSQLPKDRFSAERLKGVDSTLKIQPAKLEDSAVYLCASSLEYPQGPTNTEAFFGQGTRLTVV.

CDR3 in amino acids: CASSSNSGGIFNEQFF. CDR3 coding DNA: TGTGCCAGCAGCTCCAATAGCGGGGGGATATTCAATGAGCAGTTCTTC. The chain recombines TRBV7-6 with TRBJ2-1, with TRBD2 identical over 10 bases. J lost 6 bases, V lost 4 bases, and 9 bases had no gene match. The CDR3 runs 16 residues. Looked up from germline, CDR1 is SGHVS and CDR2 is FNYEAQ.

The rearrangement links TRBV7-9 to TRBJ1-2; D not resolved. V lost 5 bases and J 1 base, leaving 8 bases between the germline ends. This CDR3 has 13 residues. The germline gives CDR1 SEHNR, CDR2 FQNEAQ (reference sequence). The CDR3 region has the DNA TGTGCCAGCAGCCCTCGGGGTAACTATGGCTACACCTTC. Amino acids: CASSPRGNYGYTF.

The CDR3 sequence is CASSQAPTRRSYNEQFF. CDR3 sequence (DNA): TGCGCCAGCAGCCAAGCCCCCACCCGCCGCTCCTACAATGAGCAGTTCTTC. The V call is TRBV4-3, the J call TRBJ2-1; no clear D. Germline CDR1 reads LGHNA; CDR2 reads YSLEER. V dropped 1 base and J dropped 0 bases, with 13 bases sitting between them. The CDR3 is 17 residues long.

The chain recombines TRBV6-2 or TRBV6-3 with TRBJ1-1; D gene unclear. CDR3 length: 13 amino acids. CDR1 and CDR2 (germline): MNHEY, SVGEGT. V was trimmed by 2 bases and J by 5 bases, leaving 9 bases between them. The CDR3 bases are TGTGCCAGCAGTTACGGCGGAGGTACTGAAGCTTTCTTT. It encodes CASSYGGGTEAFF.

The J gene is TRBJ2-3, the V gene TRBV6-5; 7 nucleotides line up with TRBD2. Germline-derived CDR1 and CDR2 are MNHEY and SVGAGI. The CDR3 is made up of 15 amino acids. V lost 6 bases, J lost 0 bases, and 6 bases stayed unmatched. CDR3 residues: CASRALGGSTDTQYF. The CDR3 coding sequence is TGTGCCAGCAGGGCCCTCGGGGGGAGCACAGATACGCAGTATTTT.

This chain joins TRBV6-5 and TRBJ2-1, with 9 bases matching TRBD2. CDR1 and CDR2 (germline): MNHEY, SVGAGI. This CDR3 has 14 residues. V trimming: 5 bases; J trimming: 8 bases; junction bases outside the gene matches: 7. CDR3 residues: CASSNLAGNYEQFF. DNA for the CDR3: TGTGCCAGCAGTAACCTAGCGGGGAATTATGAGCAGTTCTTC.

As regards this clone: In this CDR3 the conserved last residue, phenylalanine or tryptophan, is missing, so a read error is likely. It is unclear where the CDR3 begins or ends on the DNA, so no DNA is shown, and the CDR3 is as TCRdb lists it. The CDR3 is CASSKVTDP. V gene TRBV21-1 combines with J gene TRBJ2-4. TRBV21-1 is classified as a pseudogene. The CDR3 length equals 9 residues, ends included.

The V and J genes are TRBV5-1 and TRBJ2-5; perhaps TRBD2 as D (6 bases). The germline V gene has CDR1 SGHRS and CDR2 YFSETQ. Deletions cut 4 bases from V and 3 bases from J, with 13 bases between. CDR3 length: 14 residues. CDR3: CASSAGLQEETQYF. Here the CDR3 DNA reads TGCGCCAGCAGCGCGGGACTCCAAGAAGAGACCCAGTACTTC.

V and J are TRBV9 and TRBJ1-4; TRBD1 agrees at 7 bases. The ends lost 4 bases at V and 8 bases at J; junction bases unmatched: 8. CDR3 length: 14 amino acids. Germline CDR1 reads SGDLS; CDR2 reads YYNGEE. This CDR3 reads CASSRRDRPEKLFF. The DNA for the CDR3 is TGTGCCAGCAGCAGACGGGACAGACCAGAAAAACTGTTTTTT.

The chain recombines TRBV6-2 or TRBV6-3 with TRBJ1-6; perhaps TRBD1 as D (5 bases). The germline V and J ends were trimmed by 2 bases and 9 bases, with 14 bases remaining between them. Germline CDR1 MNHEY, CDR2 SVGEGT. The CDR3 is 15 amino acids. CDR3: CASSYQGTWGSPLHF. The CDR3 region has the DNA TGTGCCAGCAGTTACCAGGGAACTTGGGGTTCACCCCTCCACTTT.

J is TRBJ1-5 and V is TRBV6-1; 9 nucleotides match TRBD1. The CDR3 is 17 amino acids. Per the germline V gene, CDR1 is MNHNS and CDR2 is SASEGT. Unmatched junction bases numbered 10, after V lost 4 bases and J lost 3 bases. CDR3 in amino acids: CASSVLGQGLNNQPQHF. CDR3 nucleotides: TGTGCCAGCAGTGTGTTGGGACAGGGCCTTAACAATCAGCCCCAGCATTTT.

About this clone: The sample contains more than one DNA sequence encoding this CDR3. V gene TRBV28 combines with J gene TRBJ1-2; the D gene is possibly TRBD1 (6 bases). Trimming took 3 bases from V and 8 from J, leaving 16 bases between them. This CDR3 has 14 amino acids. The germline V gene encodes CDR1 MDHEN and CDR2 SYDVKM. The CDR3 here is CASSLVGGATGYTF. The DNA of the CDR3 is TGTGCCAGCAGTTTGGTCGGGGGGGCAACGGGCTACACCTTC.

V is TRBV5-8 and J is TRBJ2-5; TRBD2 might be the D (5 bases). Trimming stripped 6 bases from V and 4 bases from J, with 19 bases between. This CDR3 region has 15 residues. Per germline, CDR1 SGHTS and CDR2 YDEGEE. CDR3 sequence: CASTPGSAGPETQYF. The CDR3 bases are TGTGCCAGCACCCCGGGGTCGGCAGGACCAGAGACCCAGTACTTC.

The chain joins TRBV5-1 to TRBJ1-5, with TRBD1 matching 11 bases. Germline V gene data show CDR1 as SGHRS and CDR2 as YFSETQ. CDR3 length: 15 amino acids. Unmatched junction bases numbered 5, after V lost 9 bases and J lost 0 bases. This chain's CDR3 is CATPDRGLSNQPQHF. The CDR3 DNA reads as TGCGCCACCCCGGACAGGGGGCTTAGCAATCAGCCCCAGCATTTT.